This is a list of T cell receptor beta chains from one sample in a study of Ad26.COV2.S vaccination and SARS-CoV-2 variants. The repertoire was sequenced with immunoSEQ multiplex PCR; TCRdb's copy has only in-frame clones and lacks some. The table includes about 380,000 clones, about four fifths detected once. This material consisted of peripheral blood, taken in a trial of Ad26.COV2.S vaccine versus placebo. The source of these receptors is a person between 18 and 60 years old who received the Ad26.COV2.S COVID-19 vaccine or a placebo. CDR3s include the opening cysteine and the closing phenylalanine or tryptophan. Each record gives: CDR3 length, D gene, J gene, clone size, V gene, CDR3 protein, CDR3 DNA. D genes are given only for firm matches. The size field is filled for only some rows; it gives once, few, many or a size class.

14 | NA | TRBJ1-1 | NA | TRBV6-5 | CASSLQGLGTEAFF | TGTGCCAGCAGCCTACAGGGTTTGGGCACTGAAGCTTTCTTT
16 | TRBD1 | TRBJ2-5 | NA | TRBV4-3 | CASSQEPGQGFETQYF | TGCGCCAGCAGCCAAGAACCCGGACAGGGGTTTGAGACCCAGTACTTC
13 | TRBD1 | TRBJ2-7 | NA | TRBV15 | CATSSLTGNEQYF | TGTGCCACCAGCTCTCTGACAGGGAACGAGCAGTACTTC
14 | TRBD1 | TRBJ1-1 | NA | TRBV19 | CASIDQGAKTEAFF | TGTGCCAGTATCGATCAGGGGGCGAAGACTGAAGCTTTCTTT
14 | NA | TRBJ1-2 | NA | TRBV9 | CASSVDGRSRGYTF | TGTGCCAGCAGCGTAGACGGTCGTAGTCGGGGCTACACCTTC
15 | TRBD1 | TRBJ1-2 | NA | TRBV18 | CASSPSVGGGYGYTF | TGTGCCAGCTCACCTTCGGTAGGGGGCGGCTATGGCTACACCTTC
17 | NA | TRBJ2-2 | once | TRBV10-3 | CAISGDTGTPNTGELFF | TGTGCCATCAGTGGAGACACAGGGACACCGAACACCGGGGAGCTGTTTTTT
13 | NA | TRBJ2-2 | NA | TRBV11-2 | CASSLLRPGELFF | TGTGCCAGCAGCTTACTTAGACCCGGGGAGCTGTTTTTT
14 | TRBD1 | TRBJ2-7 | NA | TRBV7-9 | CASSLLTGEAEQYF | TGTGCCAGCAGCTTACTGACAGGGGAAGCCGAGCAGTACTTC
12 | NA | TRBJ2-1 | once | TRBV27 | CASSFLGNEQFF | TGTGCCAGCAGTTTTTTGGGAAATGAGCAGTTCTTC
13 | TRBD1 | TRBJ2-5 | NA | TRBV7-9 | CASSQGAWGTQYF | TGTGCCAGCAGCCAGGGGGCATGGGGGACCCAGTACTTC
13 | NA | TRBJ1-1 | NA | TRBV19 | CASSWSGGTEAFF | TGTGCCAGTAGTTGGAGTGGGGGCACTGAAGCTTTCTTT
15 | NA | TRBJ1-5 | NA | TRBV19 | CASTPWQGGVQPQHF | TGTGCCAGTACCCCGTGGCAGGGTGGGGTTCAGCCCCAGCATTTT
12 | NA | TRBJ2-1 | few | TRBV5-6 | CASSLRSNEQFF | TGTGCCAGCAGCTTAAGGTCTAATGAGCAGTTCTTC
15 | NA | TRBJ1-3 | NA | TRBV7-2 | CASSPSPGSGNTIYF | TGTGCCAGCAGCCCTAGCCCGGGCTCTGGAAACACCATATATTTT
16 | TRBD2 | TRBJ2-1 | NA | TRBV4-1 | CASSHSGGGSYNEQFF | TGCGCCAGCAGCCACAGCGGGGGGGGGAGTTACAATGAGCAGTTCTTC
16 | TRBD1 | TRBJ2-1 | few | TRBV7-3 | CASSLKDRGSYNEQFF | TGTGCCAGCAGCTTAAAGGACAGGGGCTCCTACAATGAGCAGTTCTTC